The text below deals with one T cell receptor beta chain. The antigen is not known. This CDR3 region has 15 residues. V lost 2 bases, J lost 9 bases, and 19 bases lay in between. From germline, CDR1 is LNHDA and CDR2 SQIVND (reference sequence). These data belong to a study of cytomegalovirus exposure and HLA in healthy donors. Broader study findings: A later analysis linked a missense DCLRE1C variant to TCR beta V- and J-gene trimming. Likely technical artifact: a cluster of highly shared sequence variants. Earlier analysis looked at TCR beta V segments, and most were productive about 87% or about 30% of the time.

The PCR used 60 Vbeta and 13 Jbeta primers. The table came from immunoSEQ multiplex PCR; TCRdb's copy has only in-frame clones and leaves some out. The sample includes 150,000 to 200,000 clones, around three quarters seen only once; the top ten take about 1%. The sequence was obtained from a middle-aged woman in good health and CMV-seronegative. The specimen sequenced was PBMCs. The chain has TRBV19 and TRBJ1-1, with D hard to call. The CDR3 nucleotides are TGTGCCAGTAGTATATGGCCAGAGCGATCCCTCCAAGCTTTCTTT. Translating gives CASSIWPERSLQAFF.